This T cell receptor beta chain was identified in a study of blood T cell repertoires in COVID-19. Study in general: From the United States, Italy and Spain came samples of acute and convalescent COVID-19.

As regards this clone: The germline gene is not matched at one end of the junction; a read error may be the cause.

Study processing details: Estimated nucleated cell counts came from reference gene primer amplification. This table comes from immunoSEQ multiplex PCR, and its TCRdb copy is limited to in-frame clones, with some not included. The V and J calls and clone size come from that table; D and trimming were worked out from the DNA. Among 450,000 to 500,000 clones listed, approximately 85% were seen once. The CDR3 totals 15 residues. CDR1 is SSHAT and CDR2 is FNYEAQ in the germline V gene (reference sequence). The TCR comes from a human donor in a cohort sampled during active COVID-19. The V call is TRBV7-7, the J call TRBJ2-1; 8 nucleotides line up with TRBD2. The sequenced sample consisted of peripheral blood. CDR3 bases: TGTGCTAGCAGCTTAACAGGGACTAGTTACAATGAGCAGTTCTTC. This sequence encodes CASSLTGTSYNEQFF.